These T cell receptor beta chains were read from a single sample in a study of blood T cell repertoires in COVID-19. Some clones are missing from TCRdb's copy, which holds only in-frame ones; the method was immunoSEQ multiplex PCR. The table lists over 100,000 clones, approximately 84% of them singletons, with 9.5% to 10% in the top ten. Sequences were obtained from peripheral blood. These receptors were taken from a man aged 35-49 years with active or convalescent COVID-19. Each CDR3 is given with its conserved first and last residue. A D gene is named only where the DNA matches it firmly. The size entry is marked missing in some rows and otherwise reads once, few, many or a size class.

TRBD1 | TRBJ1-1 | TRBV5-4 | 16 | . | TGTGCCAGCAGCCCGACAGGGGGAGGGGTGAACACTGAAGCTTTCTTT | CASSPTGGGVNTEAFF
TRBD2 | TRBJ2-2 | TRBV3-1/TRBV3-2 | 16 | . | TGTGCCAGCAGCCCTATAGCGGGGGCGAACACCGGGGAGCTGTTTTTT | CASSPIAGANTGELFF
. | TRBJ1-2 | TRBV28 | 17 | . | TGTGCCAGCAGTTTTGCGACAGCGGGAAGAACTAACTATGGCTACACCTTC | CASSFATAGRTNYGYTF
. | TRBJ1-1 | TRBV7-9 | 13 | . | TGTGCCAGCAGCTTAGACATGAACACTGAAGCTTTCTTT | CASSLDMNTEAFF
. | TRBJ2-6 | TRBV10-1 | 14 | . | TGCGCCAGCAGTGCCGGCTCTGGGGCCAACGTCCTGACTTTC | CASSAGSGANVLTF
. | TRBJ2-1 | TRBV11-3 | 16 | . | TGTGCCAGCAGCTTAGCTGACAGAAGCAGACTTAATGAGCAGTTCTTC | CASSLADRSRLNEQFF
TRBD2 | TRBJ2-1 | TRBV29-1 | 12 | . | TGCAGCGTTGGCCTAGCGGGGGGAGAGCAGTTCTTC | CSVGLAGGEQFF
TRBD1 | TRBJ1-2 | TRBV6-2/TRBV6-3 | 14 | . | TGTGCCAGCAGTTACGCCGGGACAGGCTATGGCTACACCTTC | CASSYAGTGYGYTF
. | TRBJ1-1 | TRBV4-1 | 17 | . | TGCGCCAGCAGCCAAGAGGGGTACAGGGTAATGAACACTGAAGCTTTCTTT | CASSQEGYRVMNTEAFF
. | TRBJ2-7 | TRBV5-1 | 15 | . | TGCGCCAGCGATCCCGGAGGCAGAGGTCTAGGAGAGCAGTACTTC | CASDPGGRGLGEQYF
. | TRBJ1-6 | TRBV15 | 16 | . | TGTGCCACCAGCAGAGATCGGGAGGGATCGGGCTCACCCCTCCACTTT | CATSRDREGSGSPLHF
. | TRBJ1-1 | TRBV15 | 17 | . | TGTGCCACCAGCAGGTCCGCGGCGGGGGCCGGGAACACTGAAGCTTTCTTT | CATSRSAAGAGNTEAFF
. | TRBJ1-4 | TRBV18 | 17 | . | TGTGCCAGCTCACCACGACAAACCACAGCAACTAATGAAAAACTGTTTTTT | CASSPRQTTATNEKLFF
TRBD1 | TRBJ2-7 | TRBV27 | 15 | . | TGTGCCAGCAGTTTCGGGACAGGGGTGTCCTACGAGCAGTACTTC | CASSFGTGVSYEQYF
. | TRBJ1-5 | TRBV7-9 | 12 | . | TGTGCCAGCAGCTACGAACAGGGCCCCCAGCATTTT | CASSYEQGPQHF
. | TRBJ1-2 | TRBV9 | 14 | . | TGTGCCAGCAGCGTAGGGGGTAGCGACTATGGCTACACCTTC | CASSVGGSDYGYTF
. | TRBJ1-1 | TRBV11-2 | 16 | once | TGTGCCAGCAGCTTAGAATTTGGCAGGGCGAACACTGAAGCTTTCTTT | CASSLEFGRANTEAFF
TRBD1 | TRBJ2-1 | TRBV9 | 13 | . | TGTGCCAGCAAGGGGCAGGGGGCAAACGAGCAGTTCTTC | CASKGQGANEQFF
. | TRBJ1-3 | TRBV7-2 | 16 | . | TGTGCCAGCAGCTTTTTGACCGGACAGTCTGGAAACACCATATATTTT | CASSFLTGQSGNTIYF
. | TRBJ2-5 | TRBV2 | 14 | . | TGTGCCAGCAGGGGGGACAGCGGGGGAGAGACCCAGTACTTC | CASRGDSGGETQYF
TRBD2 | TRBJ2-7 | TRBV2 | 15 | . | TGTGCCACCAAAAGGACTAGCGTTAATTCCTACGAGCAGTACTTC | CATKRTSVNSYEQYF
. | TRBJ2-7 | TRBV21-1 | 15 | . | TGTGCCAGCAGCAACGGGGACAGGTCTAGCCACGAGCAGTACTTC | CASSNGDRSSHEQYF
TRBD1 | TRBJ1-1 | TRBV7-3 | 14 | . | TGTGCCAGCAGTCGGGGACAGGGGAACACTGAAGCTTTCTTT | CASSRGQGNTEAFF
TRBD1 | TRBJ1-2 | TRBV30 | 14 | . | TGTGCCTGGAGCCGGGACAGGGCTGACTATGGCTACACCTTC | CAWSRDRADYGYTF
TRBD1 | TRBJ1-1 | TRBV5-1 | 15 | few | TGCGCCAGCAGCGGGGCGGGACAGGGGAACACTGAAGCTTTCTTT | CASSGAGQGNTEAFF
TRBD2 | TRBJ2-3 | TRBV4-1 | 16 | once | TGCGCCAGCAGTTTGGAGATCGGGGGGAGGACAGATACGCAGTATTTT | CASSLEIGGRTDTQYF
TRBD2 | TRBJ2-3 | TRBV7-2 | 17 | . | TGTGCCAGCAGCTTATCCCCCCGGGGGGGAAGCACAGATACGCAGTATTTT | CASSLSPRGGSTDTQYF
. | TRBJ1-2 | TRBV12-3/TRBV12-4 | 12 | . | TGTGCCAGCAGTTTTTGGGGCCGTGGCTACACCTTC | CASSFWGRGYTF
TRBD2 | TRBJ2-3 | TRBV5-1 | 15 | . | TGCGCCAGCAGCCCCGGGACTAGTGCGGCAGATACGCAGTATTTT | CASSPGTSAADTQYF
. | TRBJ1-4 | TRBV14 | 14 | . | TGTGCCAGCAGCCAGCCCTCGGGTAATGAAAAACTGTTTTTT | CASSQPSGNEKLFF
TRBD1 | TRBJ2-7 | TRBV10-1 | 17 | . | TGCGCCAGGAAGGGGGACAGGACCCGAATTGATTCCTACGAGCAGTACTTC | CARKGDRTRIDSYEQYF
TRBD1 | TRBJ2-1 | TRBV5-1 | 15 | . | TGCGCCAGCAGCTTGGCCCGGACAGGGAACAATGAGCAGTTCTTC | CASSLARTGNNEQFF
TRBD1 | TRBJ2-7 | TRBV6-1 | 17 | . | TGTGCCAGCAGTGAATTAACTCATGGGACAGCTAGTTACGAGCAGTACTTC | CASSELTHGTASYEQYF
. | TRBJ2-5 | TRBV6-5 | 10 | . | TGTGCCAGCACGGAGAAGACCCAGTACTTC | CASTEKTQYF
. | TRBJ2-3 | TRBV29-1 | 12 | . | TGCAGCGTTCGGGTTGTTGGAGATACGCAGTATTTT | CSVRVVGDTQYF